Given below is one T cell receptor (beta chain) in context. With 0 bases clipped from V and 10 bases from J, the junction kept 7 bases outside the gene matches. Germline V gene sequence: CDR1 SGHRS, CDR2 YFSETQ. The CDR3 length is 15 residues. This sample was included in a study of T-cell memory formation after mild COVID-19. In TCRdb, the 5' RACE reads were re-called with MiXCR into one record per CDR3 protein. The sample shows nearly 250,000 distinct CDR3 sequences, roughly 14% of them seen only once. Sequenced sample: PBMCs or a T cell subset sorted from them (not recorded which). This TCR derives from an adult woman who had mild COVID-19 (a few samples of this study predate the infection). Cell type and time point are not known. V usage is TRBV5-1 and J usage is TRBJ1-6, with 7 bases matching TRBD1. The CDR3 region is CASSLAGQGESPLHF. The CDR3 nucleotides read TGCGCCAGCAGCTTGGCAGGTCAGGGGGAATCACCCCTCCACTTT.